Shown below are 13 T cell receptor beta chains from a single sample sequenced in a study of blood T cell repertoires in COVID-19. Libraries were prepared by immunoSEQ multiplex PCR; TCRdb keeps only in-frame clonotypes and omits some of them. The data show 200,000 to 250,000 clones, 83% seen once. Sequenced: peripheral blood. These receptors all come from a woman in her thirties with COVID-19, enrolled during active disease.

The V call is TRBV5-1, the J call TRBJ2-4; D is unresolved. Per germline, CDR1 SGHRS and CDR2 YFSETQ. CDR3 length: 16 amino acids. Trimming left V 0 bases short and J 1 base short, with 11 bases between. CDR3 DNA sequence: TGCGCCAGCAGCTTGGGTGATTACGGGGCCAAAAACATTCAGTACTTC. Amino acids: CASSLGDYGAKNIQYF.

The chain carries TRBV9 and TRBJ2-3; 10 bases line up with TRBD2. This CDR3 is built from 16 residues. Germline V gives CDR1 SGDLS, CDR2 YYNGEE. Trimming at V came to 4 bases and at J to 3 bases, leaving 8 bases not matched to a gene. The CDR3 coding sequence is TGTGCCAGCAGCCCCATTAGCGGGAGGATGACAGATACGCAGTATTTT. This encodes CASSPISGRMTDTQYF.

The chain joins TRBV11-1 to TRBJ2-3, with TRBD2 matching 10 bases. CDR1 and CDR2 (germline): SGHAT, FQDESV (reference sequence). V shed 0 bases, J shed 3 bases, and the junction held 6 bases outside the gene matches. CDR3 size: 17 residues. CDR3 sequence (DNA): TGTGCCAGCAGCTTAGCCGTAACGGGACTAGCGACAGATACGCAGTATTTT. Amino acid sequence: CASSLAVTGLATDTQYF.

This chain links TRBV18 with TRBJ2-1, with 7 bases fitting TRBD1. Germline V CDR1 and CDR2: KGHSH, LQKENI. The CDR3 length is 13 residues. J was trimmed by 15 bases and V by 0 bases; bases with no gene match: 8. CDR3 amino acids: CASSPPEDRVPFF. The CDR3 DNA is TGTGCCAGCTCACCACCCGAAGACAGGGTCCCGTTCTTC.

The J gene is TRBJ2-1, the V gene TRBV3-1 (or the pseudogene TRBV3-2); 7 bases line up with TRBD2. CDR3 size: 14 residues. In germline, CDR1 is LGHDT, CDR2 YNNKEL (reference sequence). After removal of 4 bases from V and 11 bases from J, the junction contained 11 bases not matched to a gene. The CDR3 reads CASSPSRLAGQQFF. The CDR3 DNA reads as TGTGCCAGCAGCCCATCTCGACTAGCCGGTCAGCAGTTCTTC.

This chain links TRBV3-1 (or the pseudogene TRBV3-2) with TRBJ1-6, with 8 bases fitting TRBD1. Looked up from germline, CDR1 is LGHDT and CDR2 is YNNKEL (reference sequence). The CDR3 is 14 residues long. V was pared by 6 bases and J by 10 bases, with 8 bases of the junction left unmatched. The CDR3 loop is CASRTGTGQSPLHF. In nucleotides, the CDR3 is TGTGCCAGCAGAACCGGGACAGGTCAATCACCCCTCCACTTT.

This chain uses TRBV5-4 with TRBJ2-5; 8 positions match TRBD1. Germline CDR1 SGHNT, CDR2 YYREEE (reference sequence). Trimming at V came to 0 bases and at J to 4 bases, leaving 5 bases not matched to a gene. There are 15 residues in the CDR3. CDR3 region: CASSLAGQGGETQYF. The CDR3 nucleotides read TGTGCCAGCAGCTTGGCAGGACAGGGAGGAGAGACCCAGTACTTC. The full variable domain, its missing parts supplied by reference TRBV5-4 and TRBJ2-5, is ETGVTQSPTHLIKTRGQQVTLRCSSQSGHNTVSWYQQALGQGPQFIFQYYREEENGRGNFPPRFSGLQFPNYSSELNVNALELDDSALYLCASSLAGQGGETQYFGPGTRLLVL.

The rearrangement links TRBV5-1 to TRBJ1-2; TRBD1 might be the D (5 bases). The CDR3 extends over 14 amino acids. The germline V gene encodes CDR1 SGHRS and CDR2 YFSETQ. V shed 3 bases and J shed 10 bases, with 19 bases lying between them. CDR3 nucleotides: TGCGCCAGCAGCTATCCTGGGGGACTAGAAGACTACACCTTC. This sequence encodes CASSYPGGLEDYTF.

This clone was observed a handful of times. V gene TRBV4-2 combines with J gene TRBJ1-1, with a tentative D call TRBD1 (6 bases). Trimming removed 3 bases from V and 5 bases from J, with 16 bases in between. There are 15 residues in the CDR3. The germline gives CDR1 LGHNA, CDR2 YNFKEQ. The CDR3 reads CASSQLGGGGTEAFF. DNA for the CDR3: TGTGCCAGCAGCCAGTTGGGAGGGGGAGGAACTGAAGCTTTCTTT.

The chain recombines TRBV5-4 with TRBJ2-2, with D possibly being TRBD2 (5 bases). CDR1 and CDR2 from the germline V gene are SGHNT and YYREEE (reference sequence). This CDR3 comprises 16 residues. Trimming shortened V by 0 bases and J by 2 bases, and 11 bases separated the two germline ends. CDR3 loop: CASSLGTRRNTGELFF. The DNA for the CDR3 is TGTGCCAGCAGCTTGGGGACTCGCCGTAACACCGGGGAGCTGTTTTTT.

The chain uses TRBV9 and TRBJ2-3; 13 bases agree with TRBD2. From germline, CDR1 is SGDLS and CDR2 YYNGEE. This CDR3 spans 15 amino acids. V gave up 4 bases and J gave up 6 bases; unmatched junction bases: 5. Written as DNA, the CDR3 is TGTGCCAGCAGCATTGGACTAGCGGGAGTGGATACGCAGTATTTT. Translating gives CASSIGLAGVDTQYF.

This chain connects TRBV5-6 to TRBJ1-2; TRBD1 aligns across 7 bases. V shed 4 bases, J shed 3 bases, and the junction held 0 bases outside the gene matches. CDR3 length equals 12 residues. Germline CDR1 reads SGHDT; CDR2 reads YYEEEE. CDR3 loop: CASSDRDYGYTF. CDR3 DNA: TGTGCCAGCAGCGACAGGGACTATGGCTACACCTTC.

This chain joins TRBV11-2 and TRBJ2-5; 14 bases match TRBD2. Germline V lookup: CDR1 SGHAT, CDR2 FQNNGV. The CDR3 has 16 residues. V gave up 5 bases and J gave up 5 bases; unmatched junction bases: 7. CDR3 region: CASSPRLAGGQETQYF. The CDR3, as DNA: TGTGCCAGCAGCCCCCGACTAGCGGGAGGGCAGGAGACCCAGTACTTC.